This TCR beta chain was sequenced for a study of lymphopenia after photon versus proton radiotherapy. Study results and caveats: A bigger post-nadir fall in TCR diversity correlated inversely with survival time in deceased patients. Authors raise, but do not show, better survival with proton therapy. Oligoclonal CD8+ Temra expansion after nadir drove photon patients' diversity drop. Photon-treated patients lost naive T cells and TCR diversity; proton-treated stayed stable.

Only in-frame clones appear in the TCRdb table, and some are missing; sequencing was by immunoSEQ multiplex PCR. The sample contains around 23,000 clones, approximately 88% of which appear only once. Comments on this clone: Its matching antigen is unknown.

Per the germline V gene, CDR1 is SGHAT and CDR2 is FQNNGV. Trimming at V came to 5 bases and at J to 6 bases, leaving 7 bases not matched to a gene. The CDR3 contains 15 residues. The chain uses TRBV11-2 and TRBJ2-3; 11 bases are shared with TRBD1. This TCR was recovered from a man aged 50-60 years with gastric cancer. The sample in question was peripheral blood, obtained from a patient treated with photon-based radiotherapy. The CDR3 DNA sequence: TGTGCCAGCAGCCCGGGACAGGGGGGAGAGGATACGCAGTATTTT. Translated, it gives CASSPGQGGEDTQYF.